Given below is one T cell receptor (beta chain) in context. Its cognate antigen is unknown. The data belong to a study of cytomegalovirus exposure and HLA in healthy donors. Study context: Ancestry clustering placed around four fifths of approximately 370 genotyped donors in the Caucasian-associated cluster.

The CDR3 spans 14 residues. CDR1 and CDR2 from the germline V gene are MDHEN and SYDVKM. Trimming removed 5 bases from V and 2 bases from J, with 10 bases in between. Primers included in the PCR were 60 Vbeta and 13 Jbeta primers. Measured with immunoSEQ multiplex PCR; TCRdb has only the in-frame clones, and not every one. The sample consists of about 160,000 clones, 80% to 90% of them appearing once. Study-wide findings and caveats: Judged likely to be a sequencing artifact was a cluster of highly shared sequence variants. Earlier results showed most TCR beta V segments being productive about 87% or about 30% of the time. Confirmation was obtained in vitro that three CMV-associated chains are specific for CMV antigens.

The gene calls are TRBV28 and TRBJ1-5; possible D gene TRBD1, 6 bases. The TCR was taken from a woman aged 30 to 39 in good health and CMV-seropositive. Specimen: PBMCs. CDR3 nucleotide sequence: TGTGCCAGCAGTCTGTGGACAGGCAATCAGCCCCAGCATTTT. Protein sequence: CASSLWTGNQPQHF.